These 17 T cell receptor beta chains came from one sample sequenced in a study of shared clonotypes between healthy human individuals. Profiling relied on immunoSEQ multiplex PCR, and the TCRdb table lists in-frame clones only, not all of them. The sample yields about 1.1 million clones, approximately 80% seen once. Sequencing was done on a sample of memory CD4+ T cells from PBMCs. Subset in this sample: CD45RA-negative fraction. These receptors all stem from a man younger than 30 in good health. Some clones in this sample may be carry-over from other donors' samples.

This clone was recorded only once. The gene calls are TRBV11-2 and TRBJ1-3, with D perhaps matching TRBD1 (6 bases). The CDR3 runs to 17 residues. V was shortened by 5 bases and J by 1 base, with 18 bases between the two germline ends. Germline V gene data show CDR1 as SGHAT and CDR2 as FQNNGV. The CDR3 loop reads CASSPLQRGASGNTIYF. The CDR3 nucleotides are TGTGCCAGCAGCCCGCTCCAGAGGGGGGCATCTGGAAACACCATATATTTT.

The CDR3 DNA follows: TGTGCCAGCACCGGTCTAGAGGCCGGGGAGCTGTTTTTT. It specifies CASTGLEAGELFF. The chain is built from TRBV4-2 and TRBJ2-2; D ambiguous. Trimming removed 7 bases at V and 6 bases at J, with 12 bases between. Germline CDR1 is LGHNA and CDR2 is YNFKEQ. The CDR3 extends over 13 amino acids.

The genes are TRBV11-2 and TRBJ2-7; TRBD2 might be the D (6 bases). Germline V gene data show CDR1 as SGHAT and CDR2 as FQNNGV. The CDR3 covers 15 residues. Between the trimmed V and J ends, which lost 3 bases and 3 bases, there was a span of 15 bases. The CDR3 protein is CASSFTGTRFYEQYF. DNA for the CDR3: TGTGCCAGCAGCTTCACCGGGACTCGTTTCTACGAGCAGTACTTC. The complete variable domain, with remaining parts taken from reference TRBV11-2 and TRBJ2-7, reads EAGVAQSPRYKIIEKRQSVAFWCNPISGHATLYWYQQILGQGPKLLIQFQNNGVVDDSQLPKDRFSAERLKGVDSTLKIQPAKLEDSAVYLCASSFTGTRFYEQYFGPGTRLTVT.

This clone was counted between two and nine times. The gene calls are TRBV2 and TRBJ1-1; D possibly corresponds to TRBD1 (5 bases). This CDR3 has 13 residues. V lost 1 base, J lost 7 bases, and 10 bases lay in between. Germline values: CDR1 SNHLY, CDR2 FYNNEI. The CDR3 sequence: CASSEGQTLEAFF. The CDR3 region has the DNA TGTGCCAGCAGTGAAGGACAGACCCTTGAAGCTTTCTTT. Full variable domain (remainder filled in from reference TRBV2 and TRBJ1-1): EPEVTQTPSHQVTQMGQEVILRCVPISNHLYFYWYRQILGQKVEFLVSFYNNEISEKSEIFDDQFSVERPDGSNFTLKIRSTKLEDSAMYFCASSEGQTLEAFFGQGTRLTVV.

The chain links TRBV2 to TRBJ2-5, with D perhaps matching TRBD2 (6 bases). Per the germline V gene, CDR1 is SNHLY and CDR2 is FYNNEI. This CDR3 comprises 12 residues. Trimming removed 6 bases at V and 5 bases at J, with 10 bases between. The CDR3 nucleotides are TGTGCCAGCAGATTAAGCGGGGAGACCCAGTACTTC. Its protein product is CASRLSGETQYF.

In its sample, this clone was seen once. DNA of the CDR3: TGTGCCAGCAAGGGTGAACTCAGGGGGCGGTTTGGCTACACCTTC. It encodes CASKGELRGRFGYTF. This chain uses TRBV28 with TRBJ1-2; 8 nucleotides match TRBD1. Germline trimming cut 7 bases from V and 7 bases from J; bases unmatched to any gene: 14. Germline CDR1 is MDHEN and CDR2 is SYDVKM. This CDR3 has 15 residues.

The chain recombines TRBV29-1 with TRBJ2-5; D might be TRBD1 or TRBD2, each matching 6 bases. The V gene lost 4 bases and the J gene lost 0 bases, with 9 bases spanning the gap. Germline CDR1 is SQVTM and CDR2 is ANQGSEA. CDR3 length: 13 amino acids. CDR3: CSVGRGNQETQYF. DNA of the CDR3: TGCAGCGTTGGGAGGGGGAACCAAGAGACCCAGTACTTC.

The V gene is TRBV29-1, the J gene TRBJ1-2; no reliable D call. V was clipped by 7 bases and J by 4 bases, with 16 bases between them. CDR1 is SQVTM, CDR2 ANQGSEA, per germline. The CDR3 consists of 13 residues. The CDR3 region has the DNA TGCAGCGCCTCGAACGTAAGGTCCTATGGCTACACCTTC. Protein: CSASNVRSYGYTF. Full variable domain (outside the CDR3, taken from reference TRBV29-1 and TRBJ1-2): SAVISQKPSRDICQRGTSLTIQCQVDSQVTMMFWYRQQPGQSLTLIATANQGSEATYESGFVIDKFPISRPNLTFSTLTVSNMSPEDSSIYLCSASNVRSYGYTFGSGTRLTVV.

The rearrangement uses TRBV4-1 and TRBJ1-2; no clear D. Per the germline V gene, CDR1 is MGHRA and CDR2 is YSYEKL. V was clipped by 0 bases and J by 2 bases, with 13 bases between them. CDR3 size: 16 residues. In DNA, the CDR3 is TGCGCCAGCAGCCAAGATCGCACTCGGGCAAACTATGGCTACACCTTC. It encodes CASSQDRTRANYGYTF.

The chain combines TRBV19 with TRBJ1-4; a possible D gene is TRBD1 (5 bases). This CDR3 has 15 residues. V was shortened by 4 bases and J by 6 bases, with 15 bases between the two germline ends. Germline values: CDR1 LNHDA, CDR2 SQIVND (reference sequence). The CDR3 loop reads CASSTSGTWDEKLFF. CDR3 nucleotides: TGTGCCAGTAGTACGTCTGGGACGTGGGATGAAAAACTGTTTTTT.

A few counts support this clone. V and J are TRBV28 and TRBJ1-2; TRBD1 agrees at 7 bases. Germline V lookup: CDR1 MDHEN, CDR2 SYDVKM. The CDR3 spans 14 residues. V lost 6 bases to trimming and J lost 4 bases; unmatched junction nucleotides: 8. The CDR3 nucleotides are TGTGCCAGCAGACTCCGGGACAGCACCTATGGCTACACCTTC. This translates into CASRLRDSTYGYTF.

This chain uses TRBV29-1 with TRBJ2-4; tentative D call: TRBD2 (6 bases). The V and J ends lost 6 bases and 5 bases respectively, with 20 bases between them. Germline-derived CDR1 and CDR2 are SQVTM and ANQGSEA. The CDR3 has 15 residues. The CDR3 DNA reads TGCAGCGTGGGCGGAGGGATGAGTCCCGAAAACATTCAGTACTTC. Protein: CSVGGGMSPENIQYF.

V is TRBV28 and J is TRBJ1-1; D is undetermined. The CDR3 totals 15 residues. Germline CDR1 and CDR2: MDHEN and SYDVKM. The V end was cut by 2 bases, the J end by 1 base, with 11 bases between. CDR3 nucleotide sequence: TGTGCCAGCAGTTTACTCCTCGCATCGAACACTGAAGCTTTCTTT. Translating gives CASSLLLASNTEAFF.

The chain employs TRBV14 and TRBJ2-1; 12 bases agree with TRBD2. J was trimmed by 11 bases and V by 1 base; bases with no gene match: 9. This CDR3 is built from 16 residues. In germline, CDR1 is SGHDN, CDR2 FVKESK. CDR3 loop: CASSQVITSGRLQQFF. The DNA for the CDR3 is TGTGCCAGCAGCCAAGTCATAACTAGCGGGAGGCTCCAGCAGTTCTTC.

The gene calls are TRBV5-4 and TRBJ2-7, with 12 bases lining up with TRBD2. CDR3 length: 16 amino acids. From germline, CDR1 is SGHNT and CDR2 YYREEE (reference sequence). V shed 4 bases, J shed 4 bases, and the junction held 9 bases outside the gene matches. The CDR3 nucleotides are TGTGCCAGCAGCGGAACTAGCGGGAGGCTCTCGTACGAGCAGTACTTC. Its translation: CASSGTSGRLSYEQYF. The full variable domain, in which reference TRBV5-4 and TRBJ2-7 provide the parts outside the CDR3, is ETGVTQSPTHLIKTRGQQVTLRCSSQSGHNTVSWYQQALGQGPQFIFQYYREEENGRGNFPPRFSGLQFPNYSSELNVNALELDDSALYLCASSGTSGRLSYEQYFGPGTRLTVT.

This CDR3 reads CASRVTGGSEEQYF. The CDR3 bases are TGTGCCAGCAGGGTGACAGGGGGCTCTGAAGAGCAGTACTTC. The chain links TRBV2 to TRBJ2-7, with 10 bases identical to TRBD1. Germline V gene lookup returns CDR1 SNHLY and CDR2 FYNNEI. V shed 6 bases, J shed 7 bases, and the junction held 9 bases outside the gene matches. The CDR3 covers 14 residues.

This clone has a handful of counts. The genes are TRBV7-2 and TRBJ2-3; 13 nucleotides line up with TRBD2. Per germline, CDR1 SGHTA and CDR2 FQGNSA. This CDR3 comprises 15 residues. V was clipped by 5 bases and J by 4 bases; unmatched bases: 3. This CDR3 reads CASSLTSGRADTQYF. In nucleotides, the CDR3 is TGTGCCAGCAGCCTAACTAGCGGGAGGGCAGATACGCAGTATTTT.